The 30 T cell receptor beta chains presented below share a single source sample, sequenced in a study of blood T cell repertoires in COVID-19. Some clones are missing from TCRdb's copy, which holds only in-frame ones; the method was immunoSEQ multiplex PCR. The sample carries over 150,000 clones, approximately 82% recorded once. The material sequenced was peripheral blood. These receptors came from a human donor in a cohort sampled during active COVID-19.

This clone was observed once. The V call is TRBV18, the J call TRBJ2-1; 7 bases agree with TRBD2. CDR1 is KGHSH and CDR2 is LQKENI in the germline V gene. The CDR3 runs to 15 residues. Unmatched junction bases numbered 7, after V lost 0 bases and J lost 8 bases. CDR3 nucleotides: TGTGCCAGCTCACCACCGGACGGGAGGACATATGAGCAGTTCTTC. Translation: CASSPPDGRTYEQFF.

This clone was counted a single time. The chain uses TRBV28 and TRBJ2-5; weak D call: TRBD2 (5 bases). The CDR3 is made up of 14 amino acids. Trimming pared 6 bases from V and 5 bases from J, leaving 16 bases between. CDR1 MDHEN and CDR2 SYDVKM come from the germline V gene. CDR3 coding DNA: TGTGCCAGCAGCTCCCCCGGGGTATCTGAGACCCAGTACTTC. This gives the protein CASSSPGVSETQYF.

This sequence joins TRBV6-5 and TRBJ1-4; maybe TRBD1 (6 bases). The CDR3 runs to 14 residues. V was clipped by 8 bases and J by 7 bases, with 17 bases between them. Germline-derived CDR1 and CDR2 are MNHEY and SVGAGI. The CDR3 spells CASRKQGRIEKLFF. DNA for the CDR3: TGTGCCAGCCGCAAACAGGGTCGTATTGAAAAACTGTTTTTT.

In its sample, this clone was seen once. V and J are TRBV6-1 and TRBJ1-4; D remains ambiguous. CDR1 is MNHNS and CDR2 is SASEGT in the germline V gene. The V gene lost 2 bases and the J gene lost 11 bases, with 12 bases spanning the gap. CDR3 length equals 13 residues. The CDR3 region has the DNA TGTGCCAGCAGTGAAACGGGGTCGTGGAAACTGTTTTTT. This sequence encodes CASSETGSWKLFF.

The chain couples TRBV5-1 to TRBJ1-1, with 8 bases lining up with TRBD1. The germline gives CDR1 SGHRS, CDR2 YFSETQ. The CDR3 contains 16 residues. The junction had 6 bases not matched to a gene; V was cut back by 0 bases and J by 2 bases. The CDR3 bases are TGCGCCAGCAGCTTGGGGACAGGGTTGTTAAACACTGAAGCTTTCTTT. Residues: CASSLGTGLLNTEAFF. Supplemented by reference TRBV5-1 and TRBJ1-1, the full variable domain reads KAGVTQTPRYLIKTRGQQVTLSCSPISGHRSVSWYQQTPGQGLQFLFEYFSETQRNKGNFPGRFSGRQFSNSRSEMNVSTLELGDSALYLCASSLGTGLLNTEAFFGQGTRLTVV.

This chain uses TRBV30 with TRBJ1-1, with 7 bases fitting TRBD1. J gave up 1 base and V 2 bases, and 10 bases lay outside the gene matches. The CDR3 sequence is 16 residues long. Germline V lookup: CDR1 GTSNPN, CDR2 SVGIG (reference sequence). CDR3 residues: CAWSRWAGGQNTEAFF. The CDR3 DNA follows: TGTGCCTGGAGTCGGTGGGCAGGGGGTCAGAACACTGAAGCTTTCTTT.

J is TRBJ2-2 and V is TRBV28; TRBD2 might be the D (5 bases). Germline CDR1 MDHEN, CDR2 SYDVKM. The CDR3 is 15 amino acids. V shed 8 bases and J shed 0 bases, with 13 bases lying between them. The CDR3: CASLRGFANTGELFF. The DNA of the CDR3 is TGTGCCAGCCTCCGAGGGTTCGCGAACACCGGGGAGCTGTTTTTT.

This clone occurred a few times. The genes are TRBV7-9 and TRBJ1-2, with 10 bases that match TRBD1. The CDR3 runs 16 residues. V was pared by 1 base and J by 8 bases, with 10 bases of the junction left unmatched. Germline V gives CDR1 SEHNR, CDR2 FQNEAQ (reference sequence). CDR3 sequence: CASSLGVGQGVTGYTF. CDR3 sequence (DNA): TGTGCCAGCAGCTTAGGGGTTGGACAGGGGGTTACCGGCTACACCTTC.

This clone has a single count. This chain connects TRBV19 to TRBJ1-5; 8 bases are shared with TRBD1. The V gene's germline CDR1 is LNHDA and CDR2 SQIVND (reference sequence). The CDR3 totals 13 residues. The ends lost 3 bases at V and 7 bases at J; junction bases unmatched: 2. The CDR3 reads CASSMQGAQPQHF. Here the CDR3 DNA reads TGTGCCAGTAGTATGCAGGGGGCACAGCCCCAGCATTTT.

J is TRBJ2-3 and V is TRBV6-5; TRBD2 matches 12 bases. Losses at the gene ends were 8 bases for V and 2 bases for J; bases not matched to a gene: 5. Germline loops: CDR1 MNHEY, CDR2 SVGAGI. This CDR3 region has 15 residues. The CDR3 reads CASPGLAGNTDTQYF. CDR3 bases: TGTGCCAGCCCTGGACTAGCGGGAAACACAGATACGCAGTATTTT.

V and J are TRBV6-5 and TRBJ1-5, with 10 bases fitting TRBD1. V gave up 7 bases and J gave up 5 bases; unmatched junction bases: 8. The CDR3 loop spans 15 amino acids. Germline lookup yields CDR1 MNHEY and CDR2 SVGAGI. CDR3 in amino acids: CASTLGTGAYQPQHF. CDR3 bases: TGTGCCAGCACCCTCGGGACAGGGGCCTATCAGCCCCAGCATTTT.

In its sample, this clone was seen once. V gene TRBV12-3 or TRBV12-4 combines with J gene TRBJ2-1; 7 nucleotides line up with TRBD2. Unmatched junction bases numbered 13, after V lost 6 bases and J lost 14 bases. The CDR3 is made up of 13 amino acids. Written as DNA, the CDR3 is TGTGCCAGCAGCCCTACCGCGGGCGGGGGAGAGTTCTTC. Translating it yields CASSPTAGGGEFF.

The V gene is TRBV7-9, the J gene TRBJ1-4; D is undetermined. Germline V gene sequence: CDR1 SEHNR, CDR2 FQNEAQ (reference sequence). The CDR3 is made up of 15 amino acids. Trimming removed 5 bases at V and 5 bases at J, with 15 bases between. CDR3 amino acids: CASSPRGSGNEKLFF. The CDR3 DNA reads as TGTGCCAGCAGCCCCCGGGGATCCGGGAATGAAAAACTGTTTTTT.

This chain connects TRBV19 to TRBJ2-7, with a possible D match to TRBD1 (6 bases). The germline V gene encodes CDR1 LNHDA and CDR2 SQIVND (reference sequence). V gave up 5 bases and J gave up 3 bases, with 17 bases separating them. The CDR3 is 15 residues long. DNA of the CDR3: TGTGCCAGTAGTTCACCCCTCAGGGGATTCTACGAGCAGTACTTC. Amino acid sequence: CASSSPLRGFYEQYF.

The gene calls are TRBV27 and TRBJ2-7; 7 bases map to TRBD2. V gave up 6 bases and J gave up 2 bases; unmatched junction bases: 4. Germline V lookup: CDR1 MNHEY, CDR2 SMNVEV (reference sequence). The CDR3 covers 13 residues. The CDR3 is CASSPGGTYEQYF. The CDR3 DNA reads TGTGCCAGCAGCCCCGGGGGGACCTACGAGCAGTACTTC.

The rearrangement joins TRBV5-1 to TRBJ1-1; D uncertain. The CDR3 is 15 residues long. Germline V CDR1 and CDR2: SGHRS, YFSETQ. V shed 1 base and J shed 1 base, with 11 bases lying between them. CDR3 DNA: TGCGCCAGCAGCTTGTTTGGAGCAGAGAACACTGAAGCTTTCTTT. Protein: CASSLFGAENTEAFF.

The J gene is TRBJ1-2, the V gene TRBV4-1, with D possibly TRBD1 on 5 matching bases. The V gene lost 3 bases and the J gene lost 4 bases, with 15 bases spanning the gap. Germline V gene data show CDR1 as MGHRA and CDR2 as YSYEKL. This CDR3 is built from 15 residues. CDR3 loop: CASSHRDSRGYGYTF. The CDR3 DNA reads as TGCGCCAGCAGCCATAGGGACTCTCGAGGCTATGGCTACACCTTC.

The chain couples TRBV7-2 to TRBJ2-7, with TRBD2 matching over 8 bases. V was pared by 2 bases and J by 6 bases, with 6 bases of the junction left unmatched. CDR3 length equals 14 residues. CDR1 and CDR2 (germline): SGHTA, FQGNSA. CDR3 sequence: CASSLSGLALEQYF. CDR3 coding DNA: TGTGCCAGCAGCTTATCTGGACTAGCCCTCGAGCAGTACTTC.

The J gene is TRBJ2-1, the V gene TRBV2, with D tentatively TRBD2 (6 bases). Trimming removed 1 base at V and 4 bases at J, with 32 bases between. Germline V gene sequence: CDR1 SNHLY, CDR2 FYNNEI. The CDR3 runs 22 residues. Written as DNA, the CDR3 is TGTGCCAGCAGTGAAGAGGACGGGGCCGGAAGTGTCGAGCGGGTTAAATACAATGAGCAGTTCTTC. It specifies CASSEEDGAGSVERVKYNEQFF.

This clone showed up just once. The genes are TRBV6-5 and TRBJ1-1; 7 bases agree with TRBD1. The CDR3 spans 14 residues. Germline CDR1 is MNHEY and CDR2 is SVGAGI. V lost 5 bases to trimming and J lost 5 bases; unmatched junction nucleotides: 8. In nucleotides, the CDR3 is TGTGCCAGCAGTACAGACAGGGTTGGAACTGAAGCTTTCTTT. It translates to CASSTDRVGTEAFF.

The chain uses TRBV5-1 and TRBJ2-7, with 8 positions matching TRBD1. The V segment lost 4 bases and the J segment 2 bases; nucleotides outside the gene matches: 8. Germline V gene lookup returns CDR1 SGHRS and CDR2 YFSETQ. CDR3 length: 15 amino acids. CDR3 sequence: CASSPDRGRTYEQYF. CDR3 bases: TGCGCCAGCAGCCCTGACAGGGGCCGAACCTACGAGCAGTACTTC.

This sequence joins TRBV7-9 and TRBJ1-2, with D uncertain. Trimming cost V 5 bases and J 3 bases, with 10 bases left between them. The germline CDR1 and CDR2 sequences are SEHNR and FQNEAQ (reference sequence). This CDR3 comprises 13 residues. The CDR3 region is CASSPSSDYGYTF. DNA for the CDR3: TGTGCCAGCAGCCCGAGCTCGGACTATGGCTACACCTTC.

The chain joins TRBV15 to TRBJ2-1; 7 nucleotides align to TRBD2. The CDR3 runs to 16 residues. Looked up from germline, CDR1 is LNHNV and CDR2 is YYDKDF (reference sequence). V trimming: 1 base; J trimming: 7 bases; junction bases outside the gene matches: 10. As DNA, the CDR3 is TGTGCCACCAGCAGAGTCCCAGGGAGGGCCGGTAATGAGCAGTTCTTC. Translated, it gives CATSRVPGRAGNEQFF.

The V and J genes are TRBV7-6 and TRBJ1-2; 7 bases line up with TRBD1. The ends lost 5 bases at V and 8 bases at J; junction bases unmatched: 8. The CDR3 has 13 amino acids. Germline V gives CDR1 SGHVS, CDR2 FNYEAQ. The CDR3 DNA sequence: TGTGCCAGCAGCCCCCGGACAGGTGCCGGCTACACCTTC. Protein: CASSPRTGAGYTF.

The chain combines TRBV6-4 with TRBJ2-1, with 7 bases that match TRBD2. The junction had 4 bases not matched to a gene; V was cut back by 3 bases and J by 5 bases. In germline, CDR1 is MRHNA, CDR2 SNTAGT. The CDR3 is made up of 14 amino acids. The CDR3 coding sequence is TGTGCCAGCAGTGAGCGGCGGGAGAACAATGAGCAGTTCTTC. Encoded protein: CASSERRENNEQFF.

V and J are TRBV30 and TRBJ2-7; D is unresolved. Germline V lookup: CDR1 GTSNPN, CDR2 SVGIG (reference sequence). CDR3 length: 12 amino acids. Trimming removed 5 bases at V and 3 bases at J, with 11 bases between. CDR3 residues: CAWETALYEQYF. The DNA for the CDR3 is TGTGCCTGGGAAACAGCACTCTACGAGCAGTACTTC.

This chain joins TRBV11-3 and TRBJ1-1, with TRBD1 matching over 11 bases. Germline V CDR1 and CDR2: SGHNT, YENEEA. The junction had 9 bases not matched to a gene; V was cut back by 5 bases and J by 4 bases. The CDR3 is 16 residues long. The CDR3 DNA reads TGTGCCAGCAGCCTCGGACAGGGGGCAAGGGGCACTGAAGCTTTCTTT. This sequence encodes CASSLGQGARGTEAFF. Full variable domain (missing parts from reference TRBV11-3 and TRBJ1-1): EAGVVQSPRYKIIEKKQPVAFWCNPISGHNTLYWYLQNLGQGPELLIRYENEEAVDDSQLPKDRFSAERLKGVDSTLKIQPAELGDSAVYLCASSLGQGARGTEAFFGQGTRLTVV.

The chain is built from TRBV3-1 (or the pseudogene TRBV3-2) and TRBJ2-2, with D unclear. V shed 1 base and J shed 0 bases, with 6 bases lying between them. Germline V gene sequence: CDR1 LGHDT, CDR2 YNNKEL (reference sequence). The CDR3 runs 15 residues. Here the CDR3 DNA reads TGTGCCAGCAGCCAAGGGGCAGCGAACACCGGGGAGCTGTTTTTT. Translating gives CASSQGAANTGELFF.

The chain has TRBV2 and TRBJ2-2; no clear D. The V end was cut by 4 bases, the J end by 5 bases, with 8 bases between. CDR1 SNHLY and CDR2 FYNNEI come from the germline V gene. The CDR3 loop spans 13 amino acids. The CDR3 loop reads CASSVLVTGELFF. CDR3 nucleotides: TGTGCCAGCAGTGTACTTGTGACCGGGGAGCTGTTTTTT.

The CDR3 DNA reads as TGTGCCAGCAGTTCGACAGGGGGTGGTAGGGAGACCCAGTACTTC. This translates into CASSSTGGGRETQYF. The rearrangement links TRBV28 to TRBJ2-5; 9 bases match TRBD1. The J segment lost 5 bases and the V segment lost 4 bases, leaving 8 bases of the junction unmatched. Germline V gene sequence: CDR1 MDHEN, CDR2 SYDVKM. The length of the CDR3 is 15 residues. Looking up the rest from reference TRBV28 and TRBJ2-5 gives the full variable domain: DVKVTQSSRYLVKRTGEKVFLECVQDMDHENMFWYRQDPGLGLRLIYFSYDVKMKEKGDIPEGYSVSREKKERFSLILESASTNQTSMYLCASSSTGGGRETQYFGPGTRLLVL.